Given below is one T cell receptor beta chain in context. Its antigen is still unknown. These data originate in a study of a mutant IDH1 vaccine in newly diagnosed glioma. Study overall: An approximately 62% male, 37.5% female split and a mean age of around 37 years characterized treated patients. Whole-study findings and limits: Vaccine-induced immune responses occurred in 93.3% of patients.

Time point specified: week 11, during vaccination. Every vaccination contained 300 ug of the mutant IDH1 20-mer peptide and was paired with topical imiquimod. Germline CDR1 reads MNHNS; CDR2 reads SASEGT. V lost 4 bases to trimming and J lost 0 bases, with 9 bases between them. There are 14 residues in the CDR3. Using immunoSEQ multiplex PCR, the repertoire was profiled, and TCRdb retains in-frame clones only, with some absent. The sample carries approximately 24,000 clones, around 77% recorded once. Sequences were derived from PBMCs, sampled from a glioma patient whose treatment included an IDH1 peptide vaccine. The chain employs TRBV6-1 and TRBJ1-1; no definite D call. The sequence was collected from a woman younger than 35 with glioma. For the CDR3, the DNA is TGTGCCAGCAGTGCGGGCAGATTGAACACTGAAGCTTTCTTT. Translating gives CASSAGRLNTEAFF.